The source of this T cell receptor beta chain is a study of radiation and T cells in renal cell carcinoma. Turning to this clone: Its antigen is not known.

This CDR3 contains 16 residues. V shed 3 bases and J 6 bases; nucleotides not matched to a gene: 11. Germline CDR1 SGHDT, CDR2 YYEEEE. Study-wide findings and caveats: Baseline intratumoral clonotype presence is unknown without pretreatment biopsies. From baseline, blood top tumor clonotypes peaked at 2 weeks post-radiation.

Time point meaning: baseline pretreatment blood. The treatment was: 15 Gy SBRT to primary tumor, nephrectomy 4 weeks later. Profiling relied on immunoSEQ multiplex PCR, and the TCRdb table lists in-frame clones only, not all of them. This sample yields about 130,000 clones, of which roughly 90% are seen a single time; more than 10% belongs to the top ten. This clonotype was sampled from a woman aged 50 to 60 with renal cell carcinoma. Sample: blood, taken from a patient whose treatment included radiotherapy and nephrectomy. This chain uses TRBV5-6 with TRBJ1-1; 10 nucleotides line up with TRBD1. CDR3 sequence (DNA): TGTGCCAGCAGCTATGACAGGGGGCAGATTTTCGCTGAAGCTTTCTTT. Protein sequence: CASSYDRGQIFAEAFF.